The clone carrying this TCR beta chain was found a few times. Its antigen is as yet unknown. CD45RO/CCR7/CD25/CD127/CD95/CD27 staining was used to isolate CD4+ naive, central memory, regulatory and stem cell-like memory cells by sorting. Expressed TCRB transcripts were sequenced because the isolated RNA had all been reverse transcribed beforehand. Sequencing used immunoSEQ multiplex PCR; TCRdb keeps in-frame clones, though not all of them. This table has over 200,000 clones, roughly 10% appearing once. The record originates from a study of beta chain features in type 1 diabetes. Whole-study context: Patients were similar to healthy donors in age and gender (as well as in cell yields).

The study's findings and limits: Among patients, naive, central memory and Treg TCRB repertoires appeared more similar than among healthy donors. Shorter TCRB CDR3s, moderately but significantly so, were found in Type 1 diabetes patients in all four CD4+ subsets. In type 1 diabetes patients, VDJ junctions had fewer insertions; deletions at these junctions were more frequent.

V lost 7 bases, J lost 0 bases, and 14 bases lay in between. Looked up from germline, CDR1 is SGDLS and CDR2 is YYNGEE. The CDR3 loop spans 15 amino acids. This chain uses TRBV9 with TRBJ1-5, with unresolved D. This receptor was identified in a man aged 25 to 40 with type 1 diabetes. Material for sequencing was naive CD4+ T cells from blood. CDR3 in DNA: TGTGCCAGCCAGAAAAGGAGGGATAGCAATCAGCCCCAGCATTTT. Protein product: CASQKRRDSNQPQHF. The complete variable domain, with remaining parts taken from reference TRBV9 and TRBJ1-5, reads DSGVTQTPKHLITATGQRVTLRCSPRSGDLSVYWYQQSLDQGLQFLIQYYNGEERAKGNILERFSAQQFPDLHSELNLSSLELGDSALYFCASQKRRDSNQPQHFGDGTRLSIL.